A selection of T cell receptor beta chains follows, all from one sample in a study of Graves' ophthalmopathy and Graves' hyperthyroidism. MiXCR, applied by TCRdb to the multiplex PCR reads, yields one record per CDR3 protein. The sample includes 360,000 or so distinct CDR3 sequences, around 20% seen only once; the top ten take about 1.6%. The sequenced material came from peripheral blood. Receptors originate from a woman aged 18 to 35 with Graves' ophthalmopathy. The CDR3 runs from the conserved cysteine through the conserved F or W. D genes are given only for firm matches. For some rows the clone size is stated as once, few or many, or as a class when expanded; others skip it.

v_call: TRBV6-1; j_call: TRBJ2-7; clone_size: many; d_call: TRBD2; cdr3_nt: TGTGCCAGCAGCCAAATAACTAGCGGGAGCTACGAGCAGTACTTC; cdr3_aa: CASSQITSGSYEQYF
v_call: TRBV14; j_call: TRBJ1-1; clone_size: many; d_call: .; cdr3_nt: TGTGCCAGCAGCCCTCGGGGGCGAGGTTTGGCTGAAGCTTTCTTT; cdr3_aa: CASSPRGRGLAEAFF
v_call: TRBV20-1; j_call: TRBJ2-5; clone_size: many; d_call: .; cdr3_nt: TGCAGTGCTACGGTAACGAAACAAGAGACCCAGTACTTC; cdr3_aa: CSATVTKQETQYF
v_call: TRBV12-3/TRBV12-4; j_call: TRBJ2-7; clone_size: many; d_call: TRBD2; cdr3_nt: TGTGCCAGCAGTCCCACCCTTCTAGCGGGGGGAGGATACGAGGAGCAGTACTTC; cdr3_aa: CASSPTLLAGGGYEEQYF
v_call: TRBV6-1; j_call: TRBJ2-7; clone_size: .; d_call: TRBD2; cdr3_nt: TGTGCCAGCAAGGAAGCGGGAGAGGTGTACGAGCAGTACTTC; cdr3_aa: CASKEAGEVYEQYF
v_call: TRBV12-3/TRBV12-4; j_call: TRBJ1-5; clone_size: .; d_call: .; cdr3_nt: TGTGCCAGCAGTTTAGAGGGGTCCGACAACCAGCCCCAGCATTTT; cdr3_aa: CASSLEGSDNQPQHF
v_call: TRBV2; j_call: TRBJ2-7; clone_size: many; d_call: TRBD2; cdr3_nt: TGTGCCAGCATGGCGGGAGGGCCCTTCATAGCTACCGAGCAGTACTTC; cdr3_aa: CASMAGGPFIATEQYF
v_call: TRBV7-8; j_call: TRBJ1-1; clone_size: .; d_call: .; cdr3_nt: TGTGCCAGCAGCTCGACATTTGAAGCTTTCTTT; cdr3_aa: CASSSTFEAFF
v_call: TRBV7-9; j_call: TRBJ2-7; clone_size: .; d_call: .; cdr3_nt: TGTGCCAGCGGGTCCCAACCCTACGAGCAGTACTTC; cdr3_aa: CASGSQPYEQYF
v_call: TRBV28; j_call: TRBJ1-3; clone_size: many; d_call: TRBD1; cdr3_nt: TGTGCCAGCAGTCCCGACAGGGAATTCAACACCATATATTTT; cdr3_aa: CASSPDREFNTIYF